This T cell receptor beta chain originates from a study of blood T cell repertoires in COVID-19. Two negative PCRs, clearance, or symptom resolution were required of recovered Cohort 3 donors. Libraries were prepared by immunoSEQ multiplex PCR; TCRdb keeps only in-frame clonotypes and omits some of them. The data show roughly 160,000 clones, 65% to 85% seen once. The sequence came from a woman aged 55-70 years who had recovered from COVID-19. Sequencing was performed on PBMCs or T cells enriched from blood (not recorded which).

CDR3 amino acids: CASSELAGRGSEAFF. Here the CDR3 DNA reads TGTGCCAGCAGTGAACTGGCGGGGCGGGGGAGTGAAGCTTTCTTT. The chain recombines TRBV6-1 with TRBJ1-1, with a possible D match to TRBD1 (5 bases). V lost 2 bases, J lost 7 bases, and 17 bases lay in between. This CDR3 is 15 amino acids long. In germline, CDR1 is MNHNS, CDR2 SASEGT.